This passage covers 2 T cell receptor beta chains from one sample sequenced in a study of blood T cell repertoires in COVID-19. This table comes from immunoSEQ multiplex PCR, and its TCRdb copy is limited to in-frame clones, with some not included. The table includes about 340,000 clones, roughly 89% detected once. Sequenced sample: peripheral blood. All receptors come from a woman in her late teens or twenties who had recovered from COVID-19.

The genes are TRBV18 and TRBJ1-2; possibly TRBD1 for D (5 bases). The CDR3 runs to 16 residues. The V gene's germline CDR1 is KGHSH and CDR2 LQKENI. With 0 bases removed from V and 2 bases from J, the gap between germline ends came to 13 bases. The CDR3 DNA reads as TGTGCCAGCTCACCACCGACGCGGGGGATCAACTATGGCTACACCTTC. Protein: CASSPPTRGINYGYTF.

The chain is built from TRBV27 and TRBJ2-1; 10 nucleotides match TRBD2. Germline V gene sequence: CDR1 MNHEY, CDR2 SMNVEV (reference sequence). The CDR3 loop spans 16 amino acids. J was trimmed by 4 bases and V by 6 bases; bases with no gene match: 9. CDR3 loop: CASRKTSGELYNEQFF. The CDR3, as DNA: TGTGCCAGCAGAAAAACTAGCGGGGAATTATACAATGAGCAGTTCTTC.